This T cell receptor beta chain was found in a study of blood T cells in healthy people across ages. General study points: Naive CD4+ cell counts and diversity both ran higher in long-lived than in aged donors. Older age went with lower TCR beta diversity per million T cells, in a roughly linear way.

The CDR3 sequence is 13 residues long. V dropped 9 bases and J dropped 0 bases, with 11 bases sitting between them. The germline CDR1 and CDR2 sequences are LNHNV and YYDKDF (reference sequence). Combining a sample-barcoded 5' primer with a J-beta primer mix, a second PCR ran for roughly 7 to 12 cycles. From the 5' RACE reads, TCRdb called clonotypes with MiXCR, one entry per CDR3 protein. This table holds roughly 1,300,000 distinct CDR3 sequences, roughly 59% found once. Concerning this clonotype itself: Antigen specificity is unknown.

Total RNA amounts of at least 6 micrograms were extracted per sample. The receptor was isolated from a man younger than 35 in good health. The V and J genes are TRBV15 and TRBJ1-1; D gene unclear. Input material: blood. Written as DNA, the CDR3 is TGTGCCACAAAACAGACTATGAACACTGAAGCTTTCTTT. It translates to CATKQTMNTEAFF.